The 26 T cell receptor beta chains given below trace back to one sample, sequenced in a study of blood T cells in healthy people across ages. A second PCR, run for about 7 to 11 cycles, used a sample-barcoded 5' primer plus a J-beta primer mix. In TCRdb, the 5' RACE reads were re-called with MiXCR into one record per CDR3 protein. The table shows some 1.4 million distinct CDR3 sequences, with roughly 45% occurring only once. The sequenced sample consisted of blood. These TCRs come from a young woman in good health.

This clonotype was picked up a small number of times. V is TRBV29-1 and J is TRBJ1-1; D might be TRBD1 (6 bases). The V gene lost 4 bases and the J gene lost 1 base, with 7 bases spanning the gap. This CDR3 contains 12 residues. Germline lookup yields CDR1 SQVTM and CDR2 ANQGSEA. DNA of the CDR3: TGCAGCGTTGCGACAGGGAACACTGAAGCTTTCTTT. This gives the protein CSVATGNTEAFF. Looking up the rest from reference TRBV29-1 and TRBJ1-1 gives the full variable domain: SAVISQKPSRDICQRGTSLTIQCQVDSQVTMMFWYRQQPGQSLTLIATANQGSEATYESGFVIDKFPISRPNLTFSTLTVSNMSPEDSSIYLCSVATGNTEAFFGQGTRLTVV.

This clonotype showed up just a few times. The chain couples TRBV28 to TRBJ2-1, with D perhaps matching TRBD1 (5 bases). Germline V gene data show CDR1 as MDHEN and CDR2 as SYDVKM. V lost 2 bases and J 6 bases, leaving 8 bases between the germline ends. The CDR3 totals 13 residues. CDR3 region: CASSLGQPNEQFF. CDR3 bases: TGTGCCAGCAGTTTAGGACAACCCAATGAGCAGTTCTTC.

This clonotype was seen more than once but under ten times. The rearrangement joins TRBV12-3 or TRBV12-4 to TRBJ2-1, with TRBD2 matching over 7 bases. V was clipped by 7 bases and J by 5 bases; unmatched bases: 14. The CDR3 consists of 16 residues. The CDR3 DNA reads TGTGCCAGCACGCCGACTAGCAGGCCACCGAACAATGAGCAGTTCTTC. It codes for CASTPTSRPPNNEQFF.

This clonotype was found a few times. As DNA, the CDR3 is TGTGCCAGCAGCTTAGGTCGGGTTGCAGGTTTATCTGGGGCCAACGTCCTGACTTTC. This encodes CASSLGRVAGLSGANVLTF. J is TRBJ2-6 and V is TRBV7-9; D uncertain. The V end lost 1 base, the J end lost 1 base, and 17 bases lay between the germline ends. Germline assignment: CDR1 SEHNR and CDR2 FQNEAQ (reference sequence). This CDR3 has 19 residues.

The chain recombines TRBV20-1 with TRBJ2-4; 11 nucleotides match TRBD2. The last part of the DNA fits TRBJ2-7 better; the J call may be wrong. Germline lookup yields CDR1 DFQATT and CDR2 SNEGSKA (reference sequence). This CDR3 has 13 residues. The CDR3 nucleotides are TGCAGTGCTGTACTAGCGGGAGTCTACGAGCAGTACTTC. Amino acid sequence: CSAVLAGVYEQYF.

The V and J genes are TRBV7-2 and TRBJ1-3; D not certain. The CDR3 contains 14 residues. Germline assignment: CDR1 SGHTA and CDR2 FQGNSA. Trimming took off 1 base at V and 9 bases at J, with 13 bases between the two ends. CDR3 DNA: TGTGCCAGCAGCTTAGTGGCCAGAGTCAGCACCATATATTTT. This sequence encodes CASSLVARVSTIYF.

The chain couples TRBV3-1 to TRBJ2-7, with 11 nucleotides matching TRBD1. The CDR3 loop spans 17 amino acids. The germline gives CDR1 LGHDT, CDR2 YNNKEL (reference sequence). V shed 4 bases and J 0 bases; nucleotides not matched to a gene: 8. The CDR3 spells CASSRAPGTGGSYEQYF. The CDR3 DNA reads TGTGCCAGCAGCCGCGCGCCGGGGACAGGGGGCTCCTACGAGCAGTACTTC.

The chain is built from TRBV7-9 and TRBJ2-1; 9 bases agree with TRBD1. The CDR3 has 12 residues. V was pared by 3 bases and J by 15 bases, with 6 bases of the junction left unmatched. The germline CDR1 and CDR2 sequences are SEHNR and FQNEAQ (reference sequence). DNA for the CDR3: TGTGCCAGCAGCTTGTCGGGACAGGGCATGTTCTTC. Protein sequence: CASSLSGQGMFF.

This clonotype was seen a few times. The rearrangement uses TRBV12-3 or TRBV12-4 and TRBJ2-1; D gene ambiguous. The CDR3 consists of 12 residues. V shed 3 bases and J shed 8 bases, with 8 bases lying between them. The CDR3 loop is CASSFESDEQFF. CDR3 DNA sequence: TGTGCCAGCAGTTTTGAGAGCGATGAGCAGTTCTTC.

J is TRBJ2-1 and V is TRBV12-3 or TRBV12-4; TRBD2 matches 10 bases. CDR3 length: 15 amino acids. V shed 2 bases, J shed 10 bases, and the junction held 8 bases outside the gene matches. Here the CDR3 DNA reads TGTGCCAGCAGTTTATCGAGCGGGAGGGGCTACGAGCAGTTCTTC. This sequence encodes CASSLSSGRGYEQFF.

CDR3 in amino acids: CSARGQADQPQHF. Here the CDR3 DNA reads TGCAGTGCTAGGGGACAGGCGGATCAGCCCCAGCATTTT. This sequence joins TRBV20-1 and TRBJ1-5; 8 bases line up with TRBD1. Looked up from germline, CDR1 is DFQATT and CDR2 is SNEGSKA (reference sequence). V lost 3 bases, J lost 5 bases, and 3 bases stayed unmatched. This CDR3 is 13 amino acids long.

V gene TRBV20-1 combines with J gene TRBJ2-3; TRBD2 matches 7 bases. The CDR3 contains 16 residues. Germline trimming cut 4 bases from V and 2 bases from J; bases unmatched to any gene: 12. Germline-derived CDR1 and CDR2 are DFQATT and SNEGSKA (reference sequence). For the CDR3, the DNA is TGCAGTGCTACCGCGTTCGCGGGAGCGGACACAGATACGCAGTATTTT. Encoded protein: CSATAFAGADTDTQYF.

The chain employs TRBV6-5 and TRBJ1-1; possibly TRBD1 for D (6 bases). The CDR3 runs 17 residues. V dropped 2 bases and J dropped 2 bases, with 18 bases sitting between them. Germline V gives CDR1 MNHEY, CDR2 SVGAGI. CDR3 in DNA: TGTGCCAGCAGTTACAGTCCCGATACGGACAGCAACACTGAAGCTTTCTTT. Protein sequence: CASSYSPDTDSNTEAFF.

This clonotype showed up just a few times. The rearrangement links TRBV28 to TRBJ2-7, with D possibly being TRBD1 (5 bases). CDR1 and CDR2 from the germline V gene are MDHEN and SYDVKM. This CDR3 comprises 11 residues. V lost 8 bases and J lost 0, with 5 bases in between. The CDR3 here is CASGASYEQYF. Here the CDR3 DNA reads TGTGCCAGCGGGGCCTCCTACGAGCAGTACTTC.

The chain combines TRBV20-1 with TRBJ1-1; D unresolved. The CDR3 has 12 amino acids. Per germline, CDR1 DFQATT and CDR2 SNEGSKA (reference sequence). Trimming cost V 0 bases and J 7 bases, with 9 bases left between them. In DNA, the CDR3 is TGCAGTGCTAGAGATGTGGGTAGTGAAGCTTTCTTT. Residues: CSARDVGSEAFF.

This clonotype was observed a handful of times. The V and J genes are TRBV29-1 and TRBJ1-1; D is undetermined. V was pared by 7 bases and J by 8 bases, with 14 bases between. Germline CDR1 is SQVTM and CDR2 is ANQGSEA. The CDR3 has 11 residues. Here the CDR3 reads CSAASGTEAFF. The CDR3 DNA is TGCAGCGCCGCCTCGGGAACAGAAGCTTTCTTT.

The CDR3 reads CSVLSFLNTEAFF. In DNA, the CDR3 is TGCAGCGTATTATCGTTCTTGAACACTGAAGCTTTCTTT. The rearrangement uses TRBV29-1 and TRBJ1-1; D is ambiguous. CDR1 is SQVTM and CDR2 is ANQGSEA in the germline V gene. The V and J ends lost 6 bases and 0 bases respectively, with 11 bases between them. The CDR3 has 13 residues.

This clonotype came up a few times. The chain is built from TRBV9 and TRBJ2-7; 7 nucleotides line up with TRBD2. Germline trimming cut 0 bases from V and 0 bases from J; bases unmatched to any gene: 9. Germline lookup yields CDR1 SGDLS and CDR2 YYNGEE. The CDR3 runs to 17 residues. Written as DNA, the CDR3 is TGTGCCAGCAGCGTAGACGACGGGGGGTGGAGCTCCTACGAGCAGTACTTC. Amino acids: CASSVDDGGWSSYEQYF.

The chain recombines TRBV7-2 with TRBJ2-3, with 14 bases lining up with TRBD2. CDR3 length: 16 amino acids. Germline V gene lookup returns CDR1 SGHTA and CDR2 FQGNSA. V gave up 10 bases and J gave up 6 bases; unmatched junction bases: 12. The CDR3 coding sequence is TGTGCCAACAGATCGGGACTAGCGGGAGCTGGCGATACGCAGTATTTT. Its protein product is CANRSGLAGAGDTQYF.

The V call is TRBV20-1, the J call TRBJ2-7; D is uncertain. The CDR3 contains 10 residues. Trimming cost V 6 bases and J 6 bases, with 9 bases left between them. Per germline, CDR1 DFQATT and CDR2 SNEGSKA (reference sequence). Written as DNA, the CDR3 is TGCAGTGCAGACCACACCGAGCAGTACTTC. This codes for CSADHTEQYF.

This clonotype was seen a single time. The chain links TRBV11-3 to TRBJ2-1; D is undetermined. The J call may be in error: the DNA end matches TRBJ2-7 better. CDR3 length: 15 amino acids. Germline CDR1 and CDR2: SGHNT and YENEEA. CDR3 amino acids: CASSLDSEPYNEQYF. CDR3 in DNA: TGTGCCAGCAGCTTAGATTCTGAACCTTACAATGAGCAGTACTTC.

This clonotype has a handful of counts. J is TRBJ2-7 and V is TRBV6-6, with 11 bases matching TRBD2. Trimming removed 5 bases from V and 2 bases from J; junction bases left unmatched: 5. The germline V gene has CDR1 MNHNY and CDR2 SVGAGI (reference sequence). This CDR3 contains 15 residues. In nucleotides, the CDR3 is TGTGCCAGCAGTCCGACTAGCGGGGAGACCTACGAGCAGTACTTC. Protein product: CASSPTSGETYEQYF.

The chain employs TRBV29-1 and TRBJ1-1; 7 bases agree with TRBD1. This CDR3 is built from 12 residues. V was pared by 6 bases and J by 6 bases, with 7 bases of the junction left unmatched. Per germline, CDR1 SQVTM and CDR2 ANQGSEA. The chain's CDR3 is CSVLTGLAEAFF. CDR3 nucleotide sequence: TGCAGCGTGTTGACAGGGTTGGCTGAAGCTTTCTTT.

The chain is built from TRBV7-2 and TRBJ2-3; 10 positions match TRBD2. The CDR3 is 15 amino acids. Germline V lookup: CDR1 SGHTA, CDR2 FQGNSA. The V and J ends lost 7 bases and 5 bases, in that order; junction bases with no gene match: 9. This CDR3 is CASNFLAGVGDTQYF. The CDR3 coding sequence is TGTGCCAGCAACTTCCTAGCGGGAGTGGGAGATACGCAGTATTTT.

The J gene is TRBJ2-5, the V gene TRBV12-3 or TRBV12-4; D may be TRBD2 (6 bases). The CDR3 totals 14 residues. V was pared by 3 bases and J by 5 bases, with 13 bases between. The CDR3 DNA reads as TGTGCCAGCAGTTTTGGGAGGCAGTTGGAGACCCAGTACTTC. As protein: CASSFGRQLETQYF.

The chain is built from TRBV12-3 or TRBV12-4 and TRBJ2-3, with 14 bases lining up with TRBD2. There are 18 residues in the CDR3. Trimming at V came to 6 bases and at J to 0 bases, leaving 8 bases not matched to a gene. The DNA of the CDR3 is TGTGCCAGCAGCCCCTGGGGACTAGCGGGGGCAAGCACAGATACGCAGTATTTT. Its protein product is CASSPWGLAGASTDTQYF.